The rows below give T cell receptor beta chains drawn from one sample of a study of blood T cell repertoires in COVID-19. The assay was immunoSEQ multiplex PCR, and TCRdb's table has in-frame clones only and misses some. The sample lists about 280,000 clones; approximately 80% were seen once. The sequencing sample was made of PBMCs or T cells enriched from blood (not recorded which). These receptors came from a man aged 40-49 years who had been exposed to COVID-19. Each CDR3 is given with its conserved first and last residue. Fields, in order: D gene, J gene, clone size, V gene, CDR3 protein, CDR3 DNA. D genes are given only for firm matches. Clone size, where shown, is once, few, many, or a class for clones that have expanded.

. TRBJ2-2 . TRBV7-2 CASSLGVGELFF TGTGCCAGCAGCTTGGGAGTCGGGGAGCTGTTTTTT
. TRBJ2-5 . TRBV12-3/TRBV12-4 CASRGRFETQYF TGTGCCAGCAGGGGGCGGTTCGAGACCCAGTACTTC
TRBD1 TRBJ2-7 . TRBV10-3 CATRDSHGEQYF TGTGCCACCCGGGACAGCCACGGGGAGCAGTACTTC
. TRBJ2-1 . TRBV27 CASSLRLDLDEQFF TGTGCCAGCAGTTTACGGCTAGATCTTGATGAGCAGTTCTTC
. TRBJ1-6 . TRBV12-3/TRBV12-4 CASSFAKSPLHF TGTGCCAGCAGTTTCGCTAAGTCACCCCTCCACTTT
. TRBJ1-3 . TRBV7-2 CASSWGVTGTGNTIYF TGTGCCAGCAGCTGGGGGGTAACTGGTACGGGAAACACCATATATTTT
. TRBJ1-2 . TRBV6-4 CASSDSIGGGYGYTF TGTGCCAGCAGTGACTCTATCGGAGGCGGCTATGGCTACACCTTC
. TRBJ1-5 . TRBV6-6 CASSQQRVPKSAPTLNQPQHF TGTGCCAGCAGTCAACAGCGGGTCCCTAAATCAGCCCCGACCCTAAATCAGCCCCAGCATTTT
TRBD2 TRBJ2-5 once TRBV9 CASSVGLAGARETQYF TGTGCCAGCAGCGTAGGACTAGCGGGAGCTCGGGAGACCCAGTACTTC
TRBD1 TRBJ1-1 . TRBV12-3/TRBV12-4 CASSFRTGKAFF TGTGCCAGCAGTTTCCGGACAGGGAAAGCTTTCTTT
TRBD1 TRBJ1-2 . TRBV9 CASSVSPGQERGYTF TGTGCCAGCAGCGTATCCCCGGGACAGGAGCGTGGCTACACCTTC
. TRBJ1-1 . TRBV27 CASSWGGTEAFF TGTGCCAGCAGTTGGGGGGGCACTGAAGCTTTCTTT
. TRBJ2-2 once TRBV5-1 CASAGGMGGELFF TGCGCCAGCGCCGGCGGGATGGGCGGGGAGCTGTTTTTT
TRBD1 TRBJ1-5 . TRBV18 CASSYRGGQPQHF TGTGCCAGCTCATACAGGGGAGGTCAGCCCCAGCATTTT
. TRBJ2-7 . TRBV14 CASSQEQQFIPYEQYF TGTGCCAGCAGCCAAGAACAACAGTTCATCCCCTACGAGCAGTACTTC
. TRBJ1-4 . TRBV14 CASSNMGRSEKLFF TGTGCCAGCAGCAACATGGGCCGTAGTGAAAAACTGTTTTTT
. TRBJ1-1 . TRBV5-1 CASSSDLQGNTEAFF TGCGCCAGCAGCTCCGACCTACAGGGGAACACTGAAGCTTTCTTT
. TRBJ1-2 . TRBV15 CATSRDSGTTYGYTF TGTGCCACCAGCAGAGATTCTGGGACTACTTATGGCTACACCTTC
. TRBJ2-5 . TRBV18 CASSPNRREETQYF TGTGCCAGCTCACCGAACCGCAGGGAAGAGACCCAGTACTTC
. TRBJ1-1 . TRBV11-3 CASSLDVGPYTEAFF TGTGCCAGCAGCTTAGATGTGGGGCCCTACACTGAAGCTTTCTTT
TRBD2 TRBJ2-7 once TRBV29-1 CSGVTSGINEQYF TGCAGCGGGGTTACTAGCGGGATAAACGAGCAGTACTTC
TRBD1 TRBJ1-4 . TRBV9 CASSPQGAGEKLFF TGTGCCAGCAGCCCCCAGGGGGCGGGTGAAAAACTGTTTTTT
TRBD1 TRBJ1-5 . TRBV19 CASGHRGDYSNQPQHF TGTGCCAGTGGCCACAGGGGAGACTATAGCAATCAGCCCCAGCATTTT
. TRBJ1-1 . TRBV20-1 CSASLTNLLNTEAFF TGCAGTGCTAGTTTAACAAATTTATTAAACACTGAAGCTTTCTTT
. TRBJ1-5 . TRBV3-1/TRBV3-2 CASSQDPRQAGQPQHF TGTGCCAGCAGCCAAGACCCTAGACAGGCTGGCCAGCCCCAGCATTTT
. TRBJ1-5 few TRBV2 CASSESTGYQPQHF TGTGCCAGCAGTGAGTCTACAGGTTATCAGCCCCAGCATTTT
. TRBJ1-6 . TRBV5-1 CASSQTPAQNNSPLHF TGCGCCAGCAGCCAGACACCGGCGCAGAATAATTCACCCCTCCACTTT
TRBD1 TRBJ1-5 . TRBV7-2 CASSIRQGAGQPQHF TGTGCCAGCAGCATACGACAGGGGGCAGGGCAGCCCCAGCATTTT
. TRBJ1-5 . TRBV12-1 CATSGQDNQPQHF TGTGCCACCAGTGGGCAGGACAATCAGCCCCAGCATTTT
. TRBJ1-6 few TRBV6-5 CASSKQSSYNSPLHF TGTGCCAGCAGTAAACAGAGCTCCTATAATTCACCCCTCCACTTT
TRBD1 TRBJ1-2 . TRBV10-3 CAIRQDRGRDYGYTF TGTGCCATCAGGCAAGACAGGGGGCGCGACTATGGCTACACCTTC
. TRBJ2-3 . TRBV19 CASSQARLDTQYF TGTGCCAGTAGTCAGGCACGTTTAGATACGCAGTATTTT
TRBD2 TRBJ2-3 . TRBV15 CAIQTSGPDTQYF TGTGCCATTCAGACTAGCGGCCCAGATACGCAGTATTTT
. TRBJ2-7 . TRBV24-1 CATKKRKQYF TGTGCCACCAAAAAGCGTAAGCAGTACTTC
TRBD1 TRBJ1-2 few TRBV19 CASSRGATGSYGYTF TGTGCCAGTAGTAGGGGCGCGACAGGGAGCTATGGCTACACCTTC
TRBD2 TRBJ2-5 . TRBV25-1 CASSPFAGGGETQYF TGTGCCAGCAGTCCGTTCGCGGGAGGGGGTGAGACCCAGTACTTC
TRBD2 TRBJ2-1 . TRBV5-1 CASSETSGIYNEQFF TGCGCCAGCAGCGAGACTAGCGGGATATACAATGAGCAGTTCTTC
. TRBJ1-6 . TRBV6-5 CASIPLHYGNSPLHF TGTGCCAGCATTCCATTACACTATGGAAATTCACCCCTCCACTTT
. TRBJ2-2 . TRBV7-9 CASSFFQRTGELFF TGTGCCAGCAGCTTTTTTCAGAGGACCGGGGAGCTGTTTTTT
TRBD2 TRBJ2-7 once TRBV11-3 CASSSTSGWTYEQYF TGTGCCAGCAGCTCCACTAGCGGGTGGACCTACGAGCAGTACTTC
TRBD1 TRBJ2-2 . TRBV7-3 CASSLRQGRTGELFF TGTGCCAGCAGCTTAAGACAGGGTCGGACCGGGGAGCTGTTTTTT
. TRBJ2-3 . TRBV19 CATESRQGTQYF TGTGCCACCGAATCCAGGCAGGGTACGCAGTATTTT
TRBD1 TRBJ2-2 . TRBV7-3 CASSFDRDTGELFF TGTGCCAGCAGCTTCGACAGGGACACCGGGGAGCTGTTTTTT
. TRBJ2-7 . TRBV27 CASRRGADYEQYF TGTGCCAGCCGCCGGGGAGCCGACTACGAGCAGTACTTC
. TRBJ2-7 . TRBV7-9 CASSQSSYEQYF TGTGCCAGCAGCCAATCCTCCTACGAGCAGTACTTC
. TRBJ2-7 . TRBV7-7 CASSVDVAGSYEQYF TGTGCTAGCAGCGTGGACGTGGCAGGGTCCTACGAGCAGTACTTC
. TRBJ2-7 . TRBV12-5 CASNTGTHYEQYF TGTGCTAGTAACACAGGGACACACTACGAGCAGTACTTC
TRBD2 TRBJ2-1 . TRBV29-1 CSEIAGPSYNEQFF TGCAGCGAGATAGCGGGACCCTCCTACAATGAGCAGTTCTTC